This note documents a single T cell receptor (beta chain) sequence. The target antigen is unknown. This CDR3 is built from 18 residues. Looked up from germline, CDR1 is LGHNA and CDR2 is YSLEER. V was pared by 3 bases and J by 0 bases, with 18 bases between. This record belongs to a study of cytomegalovirus exposure and HLA in healthy donors. It was with 60 Vbeta and 13 Jbeta primers that the PCR ran. Assay used: immunoSEQ multiplex PCR; TCRdb lists only in-frame clones, some missing. The sample consists of 200,000 to 250,000 clones, approximately 79% of them appearing once. Study findings and constraints: By HLA locus, TCR association rates varied in a later analysis, with DRB1 showing the most and HLA-C the fewest.

The genes are TRBV4-3 and TRBJ2-1; D gene uncertain. This receptor was identified in a man younger than 30 in good health and CMV-seronegative. Sequenced material: PBMCs. In DNA, the CDR3 is TGCGCCAGCAGCCAGATCCCGGGTCTCTATCGCTCCTACAATGAGCAGTTCTTC. This sequence encodes CASSQIPGLYRSYNEQFF.